This T cell receptor (beta chain) was sequenced for a study of OX40 agonist ivuxolimab in advanced cancers. Study as a whole: People who had prior anti-PD-1, anti-PD-L1 or anti-CTLA-4 therapy could take part, and under 50% had some.

Germline CDR1 LNHDA, CDR2 SQIVND (reference sequence). CDR3 length: 16 residues. The V segment lost 3 bases and the J segment 3 bases; nucleotides outside the gene matches: 4. Autoimmune disease history or systemic immunosuppression disqualified patients. Peripheral blood came from all dose cohorts at three timepoints. TCRdb's table, derived via immunoSEQ multiplex PCR, lists solely in-frame clones and lacks some. The repertoire holds roughly 50,000 clones, approximately 88% seen once, with under 15% in the top ten. As concerns this clone: Antigen: not known.

General study results and limits: Undetermined was the antigen specificity of the expanded peripheral T cells.

The sequence was collected from an adult with an advanced solid tumor such as melanoma, head and neck, liver or kidney cancer. V usage is TRBV19 and J usage is TRBJ2-3, with TRBD1 matching over 12 bases. This sample comprised CD4+ or CD8+ T cells sorted from blood, obtained in a trial of the OX40 agonist ivuxolimab. The CDR3 nucleotides are TGTGCCAGTAGTATGGGGACAGGGGGCTCGACAGATACGCAGTATTTT. It yields the protein CASSMGTGGSTDTQYF. Together with reference TRBV19 and TRBJ2-3, the CDR3 gives the full variable domain: DGGITQSPKYLFRKEGQNVTLSCEQNLNHDAMYWYRQDPGQGLRLIYYSQIVNDFQKGDIAEGYSVSREKKESFPLTVTSAQKNPTAFYLCASSMGTGGSTDTQYFGPGTRLTVL.